This section outlines one T cell receptor beta chain sequence together with its context. The data are from a study of CD8+ T cells in alopecia areata. The wider study: Treatment ran 6 to 18 months, with 6 months of follow-up afterward.

Germline lookup yields CDR1 SNHLY and CDR2 FYNNEI. Losses at the gene ends were 6 bases for V and 0 bases for J; bases not matched to a gene: 2. The CDR3 loop spans 15 amino acids. Stated treatment: oral pan-JAK inhibitor, 5-10 mg twice daily. Individuals with alopecia areata gave both lesional scalp punch biopsies and peripheral blood for collection. It was cDNA, reverse transcribed from extracted RNA, that served as the sequencing template. Method: immunoSEQ multiplex PCR; TCRdb's copy keeps in-frame clones and lacks some. The data show 150,000 to 200,000 clones, over 55% seen once. This TCR came from a human donor with alopecia areata. J is TRBJ2-3 and V is TRBV2, with 11 bases fitting TRBD2. Sample: CD4+ T cells sorted from blood, taken at week 24, from a patient treated with tofacitinib. The CDR3 nucleotides read TGTGCCAGCAGACTAGCGGGGGCAAGCACAGATACGCAGTATTTT. Its protein is CASRLAGASTDTQYF.